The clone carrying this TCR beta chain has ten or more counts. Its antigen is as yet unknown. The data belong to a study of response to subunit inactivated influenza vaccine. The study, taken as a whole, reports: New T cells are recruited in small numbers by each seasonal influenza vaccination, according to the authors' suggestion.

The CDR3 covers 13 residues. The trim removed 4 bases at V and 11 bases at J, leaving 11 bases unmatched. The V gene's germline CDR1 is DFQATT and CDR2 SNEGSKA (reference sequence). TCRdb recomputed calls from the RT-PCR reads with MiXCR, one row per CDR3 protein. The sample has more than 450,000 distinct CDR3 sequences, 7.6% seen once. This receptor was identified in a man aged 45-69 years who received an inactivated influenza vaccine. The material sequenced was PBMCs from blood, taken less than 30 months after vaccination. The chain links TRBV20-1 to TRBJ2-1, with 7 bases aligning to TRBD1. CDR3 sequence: CSAIPSDRLKQFF. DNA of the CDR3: TGCAGTGCTATCCCCTCGGACAGGCTTAAGCAGTTCTTC.